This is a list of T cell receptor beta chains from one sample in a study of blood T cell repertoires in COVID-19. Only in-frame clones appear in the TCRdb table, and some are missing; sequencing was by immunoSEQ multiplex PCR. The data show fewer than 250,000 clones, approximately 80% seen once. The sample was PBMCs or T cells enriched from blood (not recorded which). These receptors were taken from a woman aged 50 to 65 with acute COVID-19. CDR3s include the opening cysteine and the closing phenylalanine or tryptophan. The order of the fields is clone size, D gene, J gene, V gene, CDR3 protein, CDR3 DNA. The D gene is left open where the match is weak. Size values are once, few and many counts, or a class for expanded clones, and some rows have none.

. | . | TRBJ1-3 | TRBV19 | CASSQVTTSGNTIYF | TGTGCCAGTAGTCAAGTGACAACCTCTGGAAACACCATATATTTT
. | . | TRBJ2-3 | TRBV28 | CASTRGTPGTDTQYF | TGTGCCAGCACCCGCGGGACTCCCGGCACAGATACGCAGTATTTT
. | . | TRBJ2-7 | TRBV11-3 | CASSLVQGSYEQYF | TGTGCCAGCAGCTTAGTACAGGGTTCCTACGAGCAGTACTTC
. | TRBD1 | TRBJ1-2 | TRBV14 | CASSQRQGALLESGYTF | TGTGCCAGCAGCCAGAGACAGGGAGCTCTTTTAGAGAGTGGCTACACCTTC
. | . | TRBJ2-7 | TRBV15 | CATSRVADGGQYF | TGTGCCACCAGCAGAGTCGCCGATGGAGGGCAGTACTTC
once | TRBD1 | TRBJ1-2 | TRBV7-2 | CASSPYNLKGQASGGYTF | TGTGCCAGCAGTCCCTATAATTTAAAGGGACAGGCCTCAGGGGGCTACACCTTC
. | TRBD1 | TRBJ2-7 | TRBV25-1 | CASSEGQGAYEQYF | TGTGCCAGCAGTGAGGGACAGGGAGCCTACGAGCAGTACTTC
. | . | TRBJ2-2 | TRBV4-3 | CASSPQNTGELFF | TGCGCCAGCAGCCCACAGAACACCGGGGAGCTGTTTTTT
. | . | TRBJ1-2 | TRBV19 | CASSIGQYNYGYTF | TGTGCCAGTAGTATCGGACAGTATAACTATGGCTACACCTTC
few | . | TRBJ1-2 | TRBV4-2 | CASSQVGENYGYTF | TGTGCCAGCAGCCAAGTCGGGGAGAACTATGGCTACACCTTC
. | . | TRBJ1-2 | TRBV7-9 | CASSLVSDYGYTF | TGTGCCAGCAGCTTAGTCAGCGACTATGGCTACACCTTC
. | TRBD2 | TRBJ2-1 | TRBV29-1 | CSVARAGGDEQFF | TGCAGCGTTGCGAGGGCCGGGGGGGATGAGCAGTTCTTC
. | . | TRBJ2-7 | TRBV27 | CASSLSIGAASSYEQYF | TGTGCCAGCAGTTTATCGATAGGGGCGGCGAGCTCCTACGAGCAGTACTTC
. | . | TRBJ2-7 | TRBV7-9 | CASRLGASYEQYF | TGTGCCAGCAGGTTGGGGGCCTCCTACGAGCAGTACTTC
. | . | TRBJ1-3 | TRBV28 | CASSFAVASGNTIYF | TGTGCCAGCAGTTTCGCTGTAGCTTCTGGAAACACCATATATTTT
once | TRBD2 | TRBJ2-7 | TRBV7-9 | CASSLVRLAGVEQYF | TGTGCCAGCAGCTTAGTGCGTCTAGCGGGGGTCGAGCAGTACTTC
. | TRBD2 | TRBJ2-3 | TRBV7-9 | CASTFGLAGVSTDTQYF | TGTGCCAGCACCTTTGGACTAGCGGGAGTTAGCACAGATACGCAGTATTTT
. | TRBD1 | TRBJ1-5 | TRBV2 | CASKLRGQLNNQPQHF | TGTGCCAGCAAATTGAGGGGACAGCTTAACAATCAGCCCCAGCATTTT
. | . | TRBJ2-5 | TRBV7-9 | CASSLIGLKETQYF | TGTGCCAGCAGCTTAATCGGACTCAAAGAGACCCAGTACTTC
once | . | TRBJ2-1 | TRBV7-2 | CASSPNQVPTAYNEQFF | TGTGCCAGCAGCCCAAATCAGGTTCCGACGGCCTACAATGAGCAGTTCTTC
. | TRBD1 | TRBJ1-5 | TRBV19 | CASSKPGQGIQPQHF | TGTGCCAGTAGTAAACCGGGACAGGGTATTCAGCCCCAGCATTTT
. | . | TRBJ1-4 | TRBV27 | CAHEVWAGEKLFF | TGTGCCCATGAAGTGTGGGCGGGTGAAAAACTGTTTTTT
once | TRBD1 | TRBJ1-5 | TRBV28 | CASRRQGAGQPQHF | TGTGCCAGCAGGCGACAGGGGGCAGGTCAGCCCCAGCATTTT
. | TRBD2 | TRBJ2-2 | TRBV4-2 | CASSQPLAGGTNTGELFF | TGTGCCAGCAGCCAACCGCTAGCGGGAGGAACGAACACCGGGGAGCTGTTTTTT
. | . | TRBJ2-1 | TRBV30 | CAWSPRAGVRGTTMRQFF | TGTGCCTGGAGTCCGAGAGCTGGTGTTAGGGGGACCACAATGAGACAGTTCTTC
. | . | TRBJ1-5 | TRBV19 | CASSIGGQSQPQHF | TGTGCCAGTAGTATAGGGGGACAATCTCAGCCCCAGCATTTT
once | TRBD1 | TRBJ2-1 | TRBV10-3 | CAISESQGSYNEQFF | TGTGCCATCAGTGAGTCACAGGGGTCCTACAATGAGCAGTTCTTC
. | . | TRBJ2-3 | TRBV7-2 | CASSLRPGGLTDTQYF | TGTGCCAGCAGCTTAAGACCCGGGGGACTCACAGATACGCAGTATTTT
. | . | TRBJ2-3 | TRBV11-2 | CASSPTGDTQYF | TGTGCCAGCAGTCCTACGGGAGATACGCAGTATTTT
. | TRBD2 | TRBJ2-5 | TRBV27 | CASSPNRVQRGGWETQYF | TGTGCCAGCAGTCCGAATCGGGTTCAGCGGGGGGGATGGGAGACCCAGTACTTC
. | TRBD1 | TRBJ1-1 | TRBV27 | CASSGPFGTGMNTEAFF | TGTGCCAGCAGTGGGCCTTTTGGGACAGGGATGAACACTGAAGCTTTCTTT
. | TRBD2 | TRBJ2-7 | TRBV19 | CATSTAFWTSGSHSYEQYF | TGTGCCACCTCGACGGCCTTCTGGACTAGCGGGAGTCATTCCTACGAGCAGTACTTC
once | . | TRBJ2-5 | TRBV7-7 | CASSRGAEETQYF | TGTGCCAGCAGCCGCGGGGCGGAAGAGACCCAGTACTTC
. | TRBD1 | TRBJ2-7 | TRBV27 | CASSLPRTGGSYEQYF | TGTGCCAGCAGTTTACCCCGGACAGGGGGGTCCTACGAGCAGTACTTC
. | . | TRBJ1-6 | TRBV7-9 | CASSSPRGSFYNSPLHF | TGTGCCAGCAGCTCACCTCGGGGATCCTTCTATAATTCACCCCTCCACTTT
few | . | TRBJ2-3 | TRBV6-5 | CASRSDYGSDTQYF | TGTGCCAGCAGGTCGGACTATGGGTCAGATACGCAGTATTTT
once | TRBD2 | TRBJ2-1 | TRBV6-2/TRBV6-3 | CASSQRLAGGVTLSEQFF | TGTGCCAGCAGCCAGAGACTAGCGGGAGGTGTTACACTCAGTGAGCAGTTCTTC
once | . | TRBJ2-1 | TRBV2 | CASMKLAGTNEQFF | TGTGCCAGCATGAAACTAGCAGGAACCAATGAGCAGTTCTTC
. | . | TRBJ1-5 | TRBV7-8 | CASSLTEGRNQPQHF | TGTGCCAGCAGCTTAACCGAGGGAAGGAATCAGCCCCAGCATTTT
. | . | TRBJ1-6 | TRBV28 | CASSSLPTIMNSPLHF | TGTGCCAGCAGTTCATTACCGACAATTATGAATTCACCCCTCCACTTT
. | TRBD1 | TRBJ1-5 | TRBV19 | CASSTGTGGNQPQHF | TGTGCCAGTAGCACCGGGACAGGGGGTAATCAGCCCCAGCATTTT
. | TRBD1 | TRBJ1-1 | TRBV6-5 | CASRGQGAGDTEAFF | TGTGCCAGCAGGGGACAGGGGGCGGGGGACACTGAAGCTTTCTTT
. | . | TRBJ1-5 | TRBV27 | CASSLLMPGLSNQPQHF | TGTGCCAGCAGTTTATTGATGCCGGGACTTAGCAATCAGCCCCAGCATTTT
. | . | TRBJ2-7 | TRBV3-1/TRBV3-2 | CASSRGSPYEQYF | TGTGCCAGCAGCCGAGGCAGCCCCTACGAGCAGTACTTC
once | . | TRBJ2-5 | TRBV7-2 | CASSLGRDTQYF | TGTGCCAGCAGCTTAGGCCGGGACACACAGTACTTC
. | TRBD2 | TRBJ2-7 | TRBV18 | CASSSVQGGSYEQYF | TGTGCCAGCTCCTCGGTGCAGGGAGGGTCCTACGAGCAGTACTTC
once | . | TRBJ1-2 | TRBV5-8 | CASSPPLRGYTF | TGTGCCAGCAGCCCACCCTTACGGGGCTACACCTTC
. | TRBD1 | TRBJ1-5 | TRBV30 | CAWSNEGAGNQPQHF | TGTGCCTGGAGTAACGAGGGGGCCGGCAATCAGCCCCAGCATTTT
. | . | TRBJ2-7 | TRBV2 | CASSIIPGRNYEQYF | TGTGCCAGCTCCATTATTCCAGGGCGAAACTACGAGCAGTACTTC
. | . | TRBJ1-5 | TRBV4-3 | CASSTDRQNNQPQHF | TGCGCCAGCAGCACCGACAGACAGAACAATCAGCCCCAGCATTTT
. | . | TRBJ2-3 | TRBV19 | CASSKPRSSGMDTQYF | TGTGCCAGTAGTAAGCCTCGAAGTAGCGGAATGGATACGCAGTATTTT
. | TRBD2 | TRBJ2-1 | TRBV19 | CASSPGTSGNNEQFF | TGTGCCAGTAGTCCGGGGACTAGCGGGAATAATGAGCAGTTCTTC
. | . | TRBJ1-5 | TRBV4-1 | CASSLQQENVGNQPQHF | TGCGCCAGCAGCCTCCAACAGGAGAACGTCGGCAATCAGCCCCAGCATTTT
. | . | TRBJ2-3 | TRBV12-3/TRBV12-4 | CASSSTGTDTQYF | TGTGCCAGCAGTTCTACGGGCACAGATACGCAGTATTTT
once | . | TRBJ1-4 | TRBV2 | CASTIQGLGEKLFF | TGTGCCAGCACGATCCAGGGCCTGGGGGAAAAACTGTTTTTT